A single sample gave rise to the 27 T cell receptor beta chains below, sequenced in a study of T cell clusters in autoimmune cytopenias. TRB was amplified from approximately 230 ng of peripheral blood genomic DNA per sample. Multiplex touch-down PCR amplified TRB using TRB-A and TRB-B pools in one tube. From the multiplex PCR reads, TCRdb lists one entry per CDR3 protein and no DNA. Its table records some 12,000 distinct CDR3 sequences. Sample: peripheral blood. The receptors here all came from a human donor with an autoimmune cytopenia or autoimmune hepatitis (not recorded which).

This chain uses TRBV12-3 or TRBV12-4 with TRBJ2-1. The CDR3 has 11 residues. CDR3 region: CASSRSGEQFF.

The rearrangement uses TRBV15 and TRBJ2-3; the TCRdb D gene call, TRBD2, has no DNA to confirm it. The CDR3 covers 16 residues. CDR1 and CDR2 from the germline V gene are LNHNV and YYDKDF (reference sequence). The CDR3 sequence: CATSAPLGRGTDTQYF.

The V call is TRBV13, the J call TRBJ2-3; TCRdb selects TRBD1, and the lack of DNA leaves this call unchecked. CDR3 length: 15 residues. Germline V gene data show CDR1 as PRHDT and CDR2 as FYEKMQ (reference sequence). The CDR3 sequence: CASSLRPRGGDTQYF. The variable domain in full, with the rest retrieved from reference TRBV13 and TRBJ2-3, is AAGVIQSPRHLIKEKRETATLKCYPIPRHDTVYWYQQGPGQDPQFLISFYEKMQSDKGSIPDRFSAQQFSDYHSELNMSSLELGDSALYFCASSLRPRGGDTQYFGPGTRLTVL.

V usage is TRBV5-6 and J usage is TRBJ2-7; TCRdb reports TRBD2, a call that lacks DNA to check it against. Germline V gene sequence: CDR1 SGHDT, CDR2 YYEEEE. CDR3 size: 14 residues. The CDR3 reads CASSLVPASYEQYF. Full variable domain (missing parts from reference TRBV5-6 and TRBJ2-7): DAGVTQSPTHLIKTRGQQVTLRCSPKSGHDTVSWYQQALGQGPQFIFQYYEEEERQRGNFPDRFSGHQFPNYSSELNVNALLLGDSALYLCASSLVPASYEQYFGPGTRLTVT.

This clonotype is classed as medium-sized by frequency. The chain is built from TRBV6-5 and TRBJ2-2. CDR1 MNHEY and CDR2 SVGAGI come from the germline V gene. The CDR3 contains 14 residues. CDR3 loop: CASSYSRGTGELFF.

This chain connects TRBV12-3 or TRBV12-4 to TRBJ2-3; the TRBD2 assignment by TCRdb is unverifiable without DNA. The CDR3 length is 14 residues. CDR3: CASSLTGGLYTQYF.

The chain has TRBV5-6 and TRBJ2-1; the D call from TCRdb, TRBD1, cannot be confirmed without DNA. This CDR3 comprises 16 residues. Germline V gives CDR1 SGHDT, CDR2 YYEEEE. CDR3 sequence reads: CASSLGYDRAYNEQFF.

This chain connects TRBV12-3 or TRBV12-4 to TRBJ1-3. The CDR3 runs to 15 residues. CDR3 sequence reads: CASSTSPNTGNTIYF.

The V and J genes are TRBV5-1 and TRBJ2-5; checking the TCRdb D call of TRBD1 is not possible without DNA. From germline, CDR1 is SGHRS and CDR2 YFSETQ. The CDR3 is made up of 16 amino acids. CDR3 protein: CASSFLGGARVETQYF.

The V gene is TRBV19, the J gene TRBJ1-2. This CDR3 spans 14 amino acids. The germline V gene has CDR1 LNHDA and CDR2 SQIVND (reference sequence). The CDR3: CASSTGSTPYGYTF.

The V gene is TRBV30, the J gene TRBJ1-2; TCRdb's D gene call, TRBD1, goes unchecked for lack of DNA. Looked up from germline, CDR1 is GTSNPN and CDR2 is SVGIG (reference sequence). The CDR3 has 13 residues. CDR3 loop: CAWSVLSGAAFTF.

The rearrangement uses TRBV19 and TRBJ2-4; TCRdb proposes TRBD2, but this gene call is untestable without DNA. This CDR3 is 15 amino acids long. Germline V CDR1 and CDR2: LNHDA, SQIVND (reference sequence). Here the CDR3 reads CASSLREGDKNIQYF. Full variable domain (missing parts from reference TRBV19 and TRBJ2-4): DGGITQSPKYLFRKEGQNVTLSCEQNLNHDAMYWYRQDPGQGLRLIYYSQIVNDFQKGDIAEGYSVSREKKESFPLTVTSAQKNPTAFYLCASSLREGDKNIQYFGAGTRLSVL.

The CDR3 sequence is CASLAGGNTRELFF. The chain couples TRBV13 to TRBJ2-2; the TRBD2 assignment by TCRdb is unverifiable without DNA. Germline CDR1 and CDR2: PRHDT and FYEKMQ (reference sequence). This CDR3 is built from 14 residues.

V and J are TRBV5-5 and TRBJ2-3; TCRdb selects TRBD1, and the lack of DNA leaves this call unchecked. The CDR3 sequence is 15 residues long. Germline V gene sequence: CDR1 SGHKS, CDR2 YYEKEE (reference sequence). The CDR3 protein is CASSLRFAHSDTQYF.

This CDR3 reads CASSEAWLAGDHQGETQYF. The genes are TRBV6-4 and TRBJ2-5; the TCRdb call, TRBD2, lacks DNA for checking. Germline CDR1 MRHNA, CDR2 SNTAGT. This CDR3 is built from 19 residues.

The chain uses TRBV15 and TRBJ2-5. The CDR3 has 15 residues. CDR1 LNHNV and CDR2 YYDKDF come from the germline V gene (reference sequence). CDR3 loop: CATSRSLRDPETQYF.

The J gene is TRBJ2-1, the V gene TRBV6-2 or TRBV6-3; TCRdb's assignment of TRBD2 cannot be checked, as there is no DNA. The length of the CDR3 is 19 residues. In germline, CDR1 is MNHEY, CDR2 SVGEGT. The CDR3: CASSYVPGLAGGTYNEQFF.

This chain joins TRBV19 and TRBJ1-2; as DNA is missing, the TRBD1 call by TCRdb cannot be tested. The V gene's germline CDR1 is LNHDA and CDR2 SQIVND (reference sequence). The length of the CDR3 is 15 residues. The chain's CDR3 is CASMGTPETHYGYTF.

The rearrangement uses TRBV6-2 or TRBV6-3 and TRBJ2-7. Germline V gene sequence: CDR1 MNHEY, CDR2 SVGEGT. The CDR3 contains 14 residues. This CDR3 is CASSYSVGAYEQYF.

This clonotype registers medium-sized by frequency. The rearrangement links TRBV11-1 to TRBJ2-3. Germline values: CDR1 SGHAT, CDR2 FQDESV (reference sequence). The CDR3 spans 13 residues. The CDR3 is CASSLIGTDTQYF.

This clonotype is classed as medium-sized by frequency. CDR3 loop: CSVALGGETGANVLTF. The chain couples TRBV29-1 to TRBJ2-6. The CDR3 loop spans 16 amino acids. CDR1 is SQVTM, CDR2 ANQGSEA, per germline.

The CDR3 sequence: CASSPNQETQYF. The chain carries TRBV18 and TRBJ2-5. This CDR3 has 12 residues. Looked up from germline, CDR1 is KGHSH and CDR2 is LQKENI.

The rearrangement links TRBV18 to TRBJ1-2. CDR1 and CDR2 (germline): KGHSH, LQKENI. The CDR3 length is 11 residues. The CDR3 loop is CASSPGNGYTF.

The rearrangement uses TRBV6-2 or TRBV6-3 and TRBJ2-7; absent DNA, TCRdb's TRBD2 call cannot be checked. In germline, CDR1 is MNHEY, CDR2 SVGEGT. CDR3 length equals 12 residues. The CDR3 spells CASGEGVYEQYF.

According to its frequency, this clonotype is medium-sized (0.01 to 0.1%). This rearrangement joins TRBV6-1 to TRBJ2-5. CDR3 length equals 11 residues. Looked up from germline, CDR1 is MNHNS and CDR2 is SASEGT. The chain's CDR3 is CASRPQETQYF.

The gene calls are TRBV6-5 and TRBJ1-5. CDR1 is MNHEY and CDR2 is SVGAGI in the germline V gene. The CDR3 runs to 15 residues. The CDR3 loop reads CASMNQAVPNQPQHF.

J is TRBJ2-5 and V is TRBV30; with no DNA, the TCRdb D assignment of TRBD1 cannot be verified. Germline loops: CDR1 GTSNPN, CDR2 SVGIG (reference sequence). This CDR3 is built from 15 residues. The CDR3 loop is CAWSVRGGHQETQYF.